The entry below gives a single TCR beta chain sequence along with its context. Its antigen remains unidentified. Germline V gene lookup returns CDR1 SGHRS and CDR2 YFSETQ. V dropped 4 bases and J dropped 1 base, with 9 bases sitting between them. This CDR3 contains 14 residues. The sample originates from a study of cytomegalovirus exposure and HLA in healthy donors. Whole-study results and caveats: HLA allele associations emerged for about 16,000 TCR beta sequences in a later analysis, at 0.05 false discovery rate. Follow-up analysis later connected one missense variant in DCLRE1C with trimming of TCR beta V- and J-genes.

The PCR had 60 Vbeta and 13 Jbeta primers. Clones were read by immunoSEQ multiplex PCR, and TCRdb kept only the in-frame ones, dropping some. The table records approximately 110,000 clones, roughly 80% of them present only once. This clonotype was sampled from a man under 40 in good health and CMV-seropositive. V is TRBV5-1 and J is TRBJ1-3; D is unclear. The sequencing sample was made of PBMCs. The CDR3 DNA sequence: TGCGCCAGCAGCCCGGACTTTTCTGGAAACACCATATATTTT. Encoded protein: CASSPDFSGNTIYF.